This T cell receptor (beta chain) comes out of a study of T-cell memory formation after mild COVID-19. Study-wide points: Pre-infection memory carried some responding clones, suggesting that cross-reactive memory joined.

This clonotype has just a few counts. Its specificity is not known. Constant-segment-primed 5'RACE gave TCR alpha and TCR beta cDNA libraries with sample barcodes and UMIs. TCRdb fed the 5' RACE reads into MiXCR, producing one record per CDR3 protein. The repertoire holds around 440,000 distinct CDR3 sequences, with about 18% as singletons. The CDR3 loop spans 15 amino acids. Trimming at V came to 6 bases and at J to 4 bases, leaving 5 bases not matched to a gene. The source material was PBMCs or a T cell subset sorted from them (not recorded which). This sequence was found in an adult woman who had mild COVID-19 (a few samples of this study predate the infection). Cell type and time point are not known. This rearrangement joins TRBV12-3 or TRBV12-4 to TRBJ2-1, with 11 bases that match TRBD1. CDR3 bases: TGTGCCAGCAGGTTCGGGACAGGGGGTTACAATGAGCAGTTCTTC. It codes for CASRFGTGGYNEQFF.